The entry below gives a single TCR beta chain sequence along with its context. Its target antigen remains unknown. A much larger clonotype is one base distant, so this may be a read error. This specimen belongs to a study of cytotoxic CD8 clonotypes in ibrutinib-treated CLL (dated by TCRdb to 2020 to 2022). Study-wide context: The cohort was composed of under 12 relapsed/refractory and roughly 16 treatment-naive patients; IGHV unmutated status was identified in under 18 patients. Responses were partial in approximately 24 patients and complete in 2; after median approximately 67 months follow-up, about 14 stayed in remission and 12 progressed. Response samples were obtained after a median of roughly eleven months of treatment, with a range of roughly 6 to 40 months. Samples averaged roughly 280,000 productive templates and about 94,000 productive rearrangements. Of the 86 people in the trial, about two dozen had longitudinal samples available. Cryopreserved peripheral blood mononuclear cells were collected before treatment, at response, and at either disease progression or sustained remission. Overall results and qualifications from the work: An increase in clonality was observed at ibrutinib response, with clonality remaining stable during sustained remission and falling back toward baseline at progression. Baseline clonality exceeded that of age-matched healthy donors and correlated strongly with circulating CD8+ T-cell counts. Public clonotypes were rare and either contracted or stayed stable during treatment, and the rise in clonality at ibrutinib response reflected the expansion of private clonotypes. Sustained-remission and progressing patients did not have matched sampling times, and lymph node repertoires were not examined.

For TCR beta library preparation, approximately 2 micrograms of genomic DNA were isolated from cryopreserved PBMCs. High-throughput TCR beta sequencing was performed on longitudinal blood samples from CLL patients receiving ibrutinib monotherapy. Patients were enrolled in a phase 2 open-label single-center ibrutinib monotherapy trial. A MiSeq instrument was used for deep resolution sequencing, which targeted depths ranging from 1 in 1 million up to 1 in 200,000 T cells, with coverage averaging 10x for each clonotype. TCR beta libraries were generated with the immunoSEQ hsTCRB Kit. In the original analysis: The data were analyzed with ImmunoSEQ Analyzer and ImmunoSEQ Data Assistant, and V, D and J gene assignments followed IMGT definitions. Clonality, which ranges from 0 to 1, was calculated by subtracting the normalized Shannon entropy of productive rearrangement frequencies from one. Only overrepresented clonotypes making up at least 0.05% of the repertoire of each patient were included in the public clonotype analysis. About a dozen age-matched healthy donor repertoires from immuneACCESS were used as controls for clonality. Not all clones reach the TCRdb copy of this immuneACCESS table, which keeps in-frame sequences only. Checked studies attribute under half of the gap to unresolved V genes and leave the rest unexplained. That table supplies the V and J calls and clone size; D and trimming were determined from the DNA. For this sample there are around 300,000 clones; 80% appear just once. The ten largest clones add up to over 5% of the sample.

V sheds 6 bases and J sheds 3 bases, leaving 4 bases between their ends. The CDR3 runs 11 amino acids, cysteine and phenylalanine included. Only the CDR3 part of the read is kept: 33 bases, read in frame from the first base. Sequences MNHEY (CDR1) and SVGAGI (CDR2) are obtained from the germline V gene. This clonotype originated in a human donor with chronic lymphocytic leukemia. This chain is built from TRBV6-5 and TRBJ2-3, with the D gene call left open. Source: PBMCs, taken before ibrutinib treatment. The DNA sequence reads TGTGCCAGCAGGAAAACAGATACGCAGTATTTT. This encodes CASRKTDTQYF.